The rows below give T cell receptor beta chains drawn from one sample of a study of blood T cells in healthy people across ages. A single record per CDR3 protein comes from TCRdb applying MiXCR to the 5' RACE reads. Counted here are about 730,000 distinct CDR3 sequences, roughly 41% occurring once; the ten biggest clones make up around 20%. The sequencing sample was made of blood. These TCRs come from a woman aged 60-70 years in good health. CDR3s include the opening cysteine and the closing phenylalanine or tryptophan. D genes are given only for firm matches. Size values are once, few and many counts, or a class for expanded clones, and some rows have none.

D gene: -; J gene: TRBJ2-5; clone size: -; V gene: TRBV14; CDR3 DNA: TGTGCCAGCAGCCAACAGTGGGAGACCCAGTACTTC; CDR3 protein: CASSQQWETQYF
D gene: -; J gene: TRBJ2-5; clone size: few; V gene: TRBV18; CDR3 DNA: TGTGCCAGCTCACCGGGCAGCGACCAGACCCAGTACTTC; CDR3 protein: CASSPGSDQTQYF
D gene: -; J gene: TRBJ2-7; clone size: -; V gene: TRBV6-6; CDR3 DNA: TGTGCCAGCCTCATGGGGGCTGGGTACAATGAGCAGTACTTC; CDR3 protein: CASLMGAGYNEQYF
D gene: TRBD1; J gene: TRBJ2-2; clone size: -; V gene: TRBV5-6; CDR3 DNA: TGTGCCAGCAGCACGGGACAGGGCAACGGGGAGCTGTTTTTT; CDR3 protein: CASSTGQGNGELFF
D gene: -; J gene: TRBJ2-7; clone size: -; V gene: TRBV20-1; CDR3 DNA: TGCAGTGCTAGAGAACTGGACGAGCAGTACTTC; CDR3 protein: CSARELDEQYF
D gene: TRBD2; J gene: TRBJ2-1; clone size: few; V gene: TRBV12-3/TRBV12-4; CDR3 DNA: TGTGCCAGCAGTTCTCTAGCGGGACGGGGTTTGGGCAATGAGCAGTTCTTC; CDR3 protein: CASSSLAGRGLGNEQFF
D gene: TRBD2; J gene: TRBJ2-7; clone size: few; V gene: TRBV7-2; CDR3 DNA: TGTGCCAGCAGCGAAGCCGGGACTAGGTCCTACGAGCAGTACTTC; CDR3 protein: CASSEAGTRSYEQYF
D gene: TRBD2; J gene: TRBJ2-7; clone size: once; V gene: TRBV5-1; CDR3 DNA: TGCGCCAGCAGCTGGGCTAGCGGGAGTATTTCCTACGAGCAGTACTTC; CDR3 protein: CASSWASGSISYEQYF
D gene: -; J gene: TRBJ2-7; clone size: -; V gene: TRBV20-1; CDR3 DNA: TGCAGTGCTAGAGATCAGCAGGGCGACGAGCAGTACTTC; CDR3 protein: CSARDQQGDEQYF
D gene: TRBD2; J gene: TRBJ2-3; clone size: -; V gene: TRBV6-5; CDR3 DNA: TGTGCCAGCAGTTCCACTACGACTAGCGGGGGGGCTCGAGATACGCAGTATTTT; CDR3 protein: CASSSTTTSGGARDTQYF
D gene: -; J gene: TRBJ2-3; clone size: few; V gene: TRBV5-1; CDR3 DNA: TGCGCCAGCAGCGTTGAACTGGTGGGTGATACGCAGTATTTT; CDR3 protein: CASSVELVGDTQYF
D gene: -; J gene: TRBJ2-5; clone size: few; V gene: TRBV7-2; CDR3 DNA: TGTGCCAGCAGCTTAGATTTGGGCGGACCGACTGTCGGGGGGACCCAGTACTTC; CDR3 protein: CASSLDLGGPTVGGTQYF
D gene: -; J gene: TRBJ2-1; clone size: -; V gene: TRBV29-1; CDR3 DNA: TGCAGCGTTGGAGGGGCCGTCCACAATGAGCAGTTCTTC; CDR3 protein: CSVGGAVHNEQFF
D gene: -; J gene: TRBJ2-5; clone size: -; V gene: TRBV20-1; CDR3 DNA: TGCAGTGCTAGGTTGGGGCAAGAGACCCAGTACTTC; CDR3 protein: CSARLGQETQYF
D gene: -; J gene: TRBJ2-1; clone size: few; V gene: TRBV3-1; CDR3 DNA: TGTGCCAGCAGCCCCCACTCGGGGCTCCTCTACAATGAGCAGTTCTTC; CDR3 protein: CASSPHSGLLYNEQFF
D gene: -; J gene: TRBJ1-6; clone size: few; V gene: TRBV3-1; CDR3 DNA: TGTGCCAGCACCAACGGAGGCGGCGGGGGGCATTCACCCCTCCACTTT; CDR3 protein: CASTNGGGGGHSPLHF
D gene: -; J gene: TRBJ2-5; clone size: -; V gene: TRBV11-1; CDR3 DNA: TGTGCCAGCAGGACAGCCGGGACGCAGACCCAGTACTTC; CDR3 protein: CASRTAGTQTQYF